The 6 T cell receptor beta chains below come from one sample, sequenced in a study of T cell responses to AZD1222 COVID-19 vaccine. Clones were sequenced by immunoSEQ multiplex PCR, and TCRdb holds only the in-frame ones, with some missing. In total, the table holds 150,000 or so clones. The sample comprised peripheral blood. These receptors came from an adult in good health.

The chain combines TRBV20-1 with TRBJ2-1, with D maybe TRBD2 (7 bases). Trimming took off 5 bases at V and 10 bases at J, with 12 bases between the two ends. CDR3 size: 11 residues. The V gene's germline CDR1 is DFQATT and CDR2 SNEGSKA (reference sequence). DNA of the CDR3: TGCAGTGCTGGGACGGGGGGCGAGCAGTTCTTC. Protein product: CSAGTGGEQFF.

This sequence joins TRBV25-1 and TRBJ1-2, with D maybe TRBD1 (5 bases). The V gene lost 6 bases and the J gene lost 2 bases, with 10 bases spanning the gap. Germline loops: CDR1 MGHDK, CDR2 SYGVNS. The CDR3 totals 13 residues. This CDR3 is CASRGQGNYGYTF. The CDR3 bases are TGTGCCAGCAGGGGCCAGGGAAACTATGGCTACACCTTC.

The chain carries TRBV6-6 and TRBJ1-2, with D tentatively TRBD1 (6 bases). CDR3 length: 16 amino acids. Germline assignment: CDR1 MNHNY and CDR2 SVGAGI (reference sequence). V lost 2 bases and J 8 bases, leaving 21 bases between the germline ends. This chain's CDR3 is CASSYPPDRTFGGYTF. DNA for the CDR3: TGTGCCAGCAGTTACCCTCCCGACAGGACCTTTGGCGGCTACACCTTC.

This chain uses TRBV18 with TRBJ1-1; maybe TRBD1 (5 bases). This CDR3 spans 16 amino acids. Trimming removed 3 bases at V and 6 bases at J, with 20 bases between. CDR1 KGHSH and CDR2 LQKENI come from the germline V gene. CDR3 in DNA: TGTGCCAGCTCACCTATGGGACCGGGTGTAATGGCTGAAGCTTTCTTT. Protein: CASSPMGPGVMAEAFF.

The rearrangement links TRBV2 to TRBJ2-3; D perhaps matches TRBD1 (5 bases). The V gene's germline CDR1 is SNHLY and CDR2 FYNNEI. This CDR3 is 15 amino acids long. Trimming took off 6 bases at V and 2 bases at J, with 15 bases between the two ends. The CDR3 region has the DNA TGTGCCAGCAGCCAGGGTCTCCCCCACACAGATACGCAGTATTTT. Translated, it gives CASSQGLPHTDTQYF.

V usage is TRBV6-5 and J usage is TRBJ1-4; no clear D gene. V was pared by 6 bases and J by 0 bases, with 11 bases between. Per the germline V gene, CDR1 is MNHEY and CDR2 is SVGAGI. This CDR3 is 15 amino acids long. The CDR3 spells CASSSLQATNEKLFF. CDR3 nucleotides: TGTGCCAGCAGCTCCTTGCAGGCAACTAATGAAAAACTGTTTTTT.